This entry describes one T cell receptor (beta chain). Trimming cost V 2 bases and J 3 bases, with 13 bases left between them. From germline, CDR1 is SNHLY and CDR2 FYNNEI. The CDR3 sequence is 15 residues long. The data were produced by immunoSEQ multiplex PCR, yet TCRdb's version contains in-frame clones alone and is incomplete. The sample gives tens of thousands of clones, roughly 90% of which show up once; 2.8% is in the top ten. The data were taken from a study of T cell changes during pregnancy in multiple sclerosis. The sequences come from peripheral blood, collected in the third trimester of pregnancy. This chain connects TRBV2 to TRBJ1-2, with D perhaps TRBD1 (6 bases). This clonotype originated in a female donor in good health, enrolled as a control in a pregnancy study. The CDR3 region has the DNA TGTGCCAGCAGTGAAAAGACAGGCGATCACTATGGCTACACCTTC. Protein product: CASSEKTGDHYGYTF.